This T cell receptor beta chain was obtained from a study of cytomegalovirus exposure and HLA in healthy donors. At the level of the study: A preliminary data release comprised tens of millions of unique TCRs obtained from HLA-typed donors. Study findings and constraints: The authors excluded some V segments, including TRBV6-2 and TRBV6-3, as indistinguishable. Available immune exposure information covered CMV serostatus only. The majority of TCR sequences were rare, yet some public TCRs appeared in many donors.

Germline V lookup: CDR1 SEHNR, CDR2 FQNEAQ (reference sequence). The CDR3 has 18 amino acids. Trimming removed 5 bases from V and 6 bases from J, with 25 bases in between. The study ran its PCR with 60 Vbeta and 13 Jbeta primers. TCRdb's table, derived via immunoSEQ multiplex PCR, lists solely in-frame clones and lacks some. The top ten hold less than 1.5% of the sample, which has about 140,000 clones, approximately 80% seen once. A note on this clone: The antigen is unknown.

The clonotype was recovered from a male donor in good health and CMV-seropositive. Sequencing used PBMCs. The chain combines TRBV7-9 with TRBJ2-2; TRBD2 might be the D (5 bases). The CDR3 loop reads CASSHPVSEGASAGELFF. Here the CDR3 DNA reads TGTGCCAGCAGCCACCCCGTTTCCGAGGGAGCAAGCGCCGGGGAGCTGTTTTTT.